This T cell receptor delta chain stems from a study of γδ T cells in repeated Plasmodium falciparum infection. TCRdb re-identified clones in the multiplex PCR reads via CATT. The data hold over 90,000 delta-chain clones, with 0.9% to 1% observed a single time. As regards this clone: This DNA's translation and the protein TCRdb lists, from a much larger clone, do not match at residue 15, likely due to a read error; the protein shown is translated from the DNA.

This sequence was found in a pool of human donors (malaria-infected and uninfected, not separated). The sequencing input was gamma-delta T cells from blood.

The CDR3 DNA reads as TGTGCTCTTGGGGAACTAGTCCCGCTTGAGGACGGGGGGCTCACCTTT. It yields the protein CALGELVPLEDGGLTF. The chain has TRDV1 and TRDJ1; D is possibly TRDD3 (5 bases). The germline V gene has CDR1 TSWWSYY and CDR2 QGS. This CDR3 has 16 residues.